This T cell receptor (beta chain) appears in the sequencing data of a study of radiation and T cells in renal cell carcinoma. Study summary: Nephrectomy followed 15 Gy stereotactic body radiation by 4 weeks.

This clone was found a few times. Its antigen is unidentified. Study-wide results and caveats: Top tumor clonotypes rose in blood 2 weeks post-radiation, then contracted.

Time point: baseline pretreatment blood. Treatment indicated: 15 Gy SBRT to primary tumor, nephrectomy 4 weeks later. Blood was sampled at baseline, 2 weeks and 4 weeks after SBRT. Data came from immunoSEQ multiplex PCR; TCRdb stores just in-frame clones and leaves some out. The sample contains about 140,000 clones, approximately 87% of which appear only once. The sample in question was blood, obtained from a patient whose treatment included radiotherapy and nephrectomy. The sequence was obtained from a woman in her fifties or sixties with renal cell carcinoma.

CDR3 region: CASSWTGDSPLHF. In DNA, the CDR3 is TGTGCCAGCAGCTGGACAGGGGATTCACCCCTCCACTTT. The rearrangement uses TRBV7-2 and TRBJ1-6; TRBD1 matches at 9 bases. V lost 4 bases, J lost 8 bases, and 0 bases stayed unmatched. Germline V lookup: CDR1 SGHTA, CDR2 FQGNSA. The CDR3 is 13 amino acids.